This paragraph covers one T cell receptor beta chain sequence. The antigen is undetermined. The record originates from a study of T cell repertoires in cytomegalovirus infection. Turning to the study itself: Based on public TCR beta signatures, there were indications of CMV infection and of a matching HLA type.

CDR3 length: 19 residues. Trimming took 0 bases from V and 2 from J; bases not matched to a gene: 8. Germline V gene lookup returns CDR1 WSHSY and CDR2 SAAADI. Via MiXCR, TCRdb re-called the reads, giving one row per CDR3 protein. The sample records about 920,000 distinct CDR3 sequences, roughly 31% being singletons. The J gene is TRBJ2-6, the V gene TRBV10-2; 9 bases map to TRBD1. The sequenced sample was cultured CD8+ T cells from PBMCs, obtained from culture after CMV antigen stimulation. The receptor comes from a human donor in good health (CMV status not recorded). Some clones in this sample may be carry-over from other donors' samples. As DNA, the CDR3 is TGCGCCAGCAGTGAGTCGTACAGGGGGCGCCTCGCTGGGGCCAACGTCCTGACTTTC. It encodes CASSESYRGRLAGANVLTF.